This T cell receptor beta chain was documented in a study of long-term antiretroviral therapy in people with HIV. The samples, holding 1-10 million cryopreserved PBMC, were thawed before DNA extraction was carried out. As to this clone: Its antigen remains unidentified.

Study results and limitations: Clonal populations expanded prior to ART predominated within the repertoire at all time points.

Runs used v3.0 of the immunoSEQ assay and were done at survey level. Sequencing had a target that covered 40,000-50,000 T-cell genomes per sample. Sequencing was performed with immunoSEQ multiplex PCR; in TCRdb, only in-frame clones are kept and a portion is missing. The table shows around 36,000 clones, with roughly 79% occurring only once. Per the germline V gene, CDR1 is SQVTM and CDR2 is ANQGSEA. V was shortened by 7 bases and J by 1 base, with 7 bases between the two germline ends. The CDR3 has 11 amino acids. The specimen was unsorted PBMCs, collected 3 years after starting antiretroviral therapy. The sequence was obtained from a man aged 50 to 59 with HIV. The rearrangement links TRBV29-1 to TRBJ1-1; D uncertain. CDR3 coding DNA: TGCAGCGCCCTTGGGAACACTGAAGCTTTCTTT. Its translation is CSALGNTEAFF.